One T cell receptor beta chain is described in this entry. Its antigen is unknown. Germline V gives CDR1 SGHAT, CDR2 FQDESV (reference sequence). The CDR3 spans 14 residues. The germline V and J ends were trimmed by 6 bases and 1 base, with 12 bases remaining between them. The sample is drawn from a study of T cell responses to AZD1222 COVID-19 vaccine. Points from the study as a whole: The study reported that nearly half of spike-specific TCRs target unmutated variant regions.

Produced via immunoSEQ multiplex PCR; TCRdb's table is partial and in-frame only. This table holds some 150,000 clones, about 91% found once. This chain connects TRBV11-1 to TRBJ1-1; D call uncertain. This receptor was identified in an adult in good health. The input for sequencing was peripheral blood, taken on day 0 of MenACWY control vaccination. The CDR3: CASSYGRENTEAFF. CDR3 DNA sequence: TGTGCCAGCAGTTATGGACGGGAGAACACTGAAGCTTTCTTT.